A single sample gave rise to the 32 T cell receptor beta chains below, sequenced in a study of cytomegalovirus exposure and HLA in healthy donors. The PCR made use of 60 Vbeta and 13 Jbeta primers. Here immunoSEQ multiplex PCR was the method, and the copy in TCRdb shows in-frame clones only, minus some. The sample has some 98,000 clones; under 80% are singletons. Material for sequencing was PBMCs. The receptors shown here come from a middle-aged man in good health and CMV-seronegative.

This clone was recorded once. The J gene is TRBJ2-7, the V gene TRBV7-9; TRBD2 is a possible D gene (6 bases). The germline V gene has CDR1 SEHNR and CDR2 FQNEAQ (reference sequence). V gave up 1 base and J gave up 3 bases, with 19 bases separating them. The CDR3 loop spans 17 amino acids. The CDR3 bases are TGTGCCAGCAGCTTAGTGGGTTACGAGGGAGGTCTCTACGAGCAGTACTTC. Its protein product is CASSLVGYEGGLYEQYF.

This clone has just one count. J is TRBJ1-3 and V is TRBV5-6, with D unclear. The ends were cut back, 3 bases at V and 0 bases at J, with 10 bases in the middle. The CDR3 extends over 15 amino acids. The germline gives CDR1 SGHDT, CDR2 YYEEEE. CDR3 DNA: TGTGCCAGCAGCTCGGAGCCCAACTCTGGAAACACCATATATTTT. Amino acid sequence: CASSSEPNSGNTIYF.

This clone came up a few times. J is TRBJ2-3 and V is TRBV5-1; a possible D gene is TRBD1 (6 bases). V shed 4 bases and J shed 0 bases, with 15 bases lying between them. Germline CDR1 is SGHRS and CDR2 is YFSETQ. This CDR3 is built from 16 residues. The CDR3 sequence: CASSIKGGTSTDTQYF. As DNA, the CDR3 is TGCGCCAGCAGCATAAAAGGGGGAACTAGCACAGATACGCAGTATTTT.

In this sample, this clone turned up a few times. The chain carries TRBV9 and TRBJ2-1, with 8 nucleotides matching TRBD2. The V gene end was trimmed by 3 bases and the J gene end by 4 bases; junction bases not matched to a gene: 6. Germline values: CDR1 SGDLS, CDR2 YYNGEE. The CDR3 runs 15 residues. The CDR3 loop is CASSARLALYNEQFF. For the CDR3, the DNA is TGTGCCAGCAGCGCTCGACTAGCGCTATACAATGAGCAGTTCTTC.

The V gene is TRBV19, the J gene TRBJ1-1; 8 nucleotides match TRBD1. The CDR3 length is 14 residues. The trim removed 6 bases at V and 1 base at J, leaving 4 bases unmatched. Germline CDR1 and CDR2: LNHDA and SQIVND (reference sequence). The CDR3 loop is CASRTGATNTEAFF. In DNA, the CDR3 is TGTGCCAGTAGGACAGGGGCGACGAACACTGAAGCTTTCTTT.

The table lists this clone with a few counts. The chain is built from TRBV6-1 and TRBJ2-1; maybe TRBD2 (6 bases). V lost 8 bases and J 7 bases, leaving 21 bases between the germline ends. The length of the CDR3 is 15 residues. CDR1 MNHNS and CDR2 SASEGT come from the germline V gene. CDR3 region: CASSQEAGTRNEQFF. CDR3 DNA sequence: TGTGCCAGCTCTCAAGAGGCGGGGACGAGGAATGAGCAGTTCTTC.

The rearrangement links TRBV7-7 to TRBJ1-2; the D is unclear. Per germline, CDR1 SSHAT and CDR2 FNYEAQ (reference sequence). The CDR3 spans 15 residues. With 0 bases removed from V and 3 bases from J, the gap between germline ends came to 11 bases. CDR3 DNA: TGTGCCAGCAGCTTAGCGCTCAGGAACCACTATGGCTACACCTTC. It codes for CASSLALRNHYGYTF.

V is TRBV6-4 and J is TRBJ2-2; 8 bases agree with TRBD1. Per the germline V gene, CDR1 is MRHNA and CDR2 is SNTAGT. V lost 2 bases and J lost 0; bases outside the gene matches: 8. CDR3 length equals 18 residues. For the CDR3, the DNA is TGTGCCAGCAGTGACCGGACAGGGCTAAACACGAACACCGGGGAGCTGTTTTTT. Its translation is CASSDRTGLNTNTGELFF.

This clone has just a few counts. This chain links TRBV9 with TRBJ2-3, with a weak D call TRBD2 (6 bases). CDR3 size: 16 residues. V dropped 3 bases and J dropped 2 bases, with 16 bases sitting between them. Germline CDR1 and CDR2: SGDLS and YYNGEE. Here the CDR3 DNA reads TGTGCCAGCAGCGCGGGGTGGTCTAGCGTCACAGATACGCAGTATTTT. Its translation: CASSAGWSSVTDTQYF.

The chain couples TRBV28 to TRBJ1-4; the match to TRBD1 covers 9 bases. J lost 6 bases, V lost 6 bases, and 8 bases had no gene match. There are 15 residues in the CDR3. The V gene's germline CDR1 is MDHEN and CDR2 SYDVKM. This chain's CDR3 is CASRNTGGADEKLFF. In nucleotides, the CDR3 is TGTGCCAGCAGAAACACAGGGGGCGCGGATGAAAAACTGTTTTTT.

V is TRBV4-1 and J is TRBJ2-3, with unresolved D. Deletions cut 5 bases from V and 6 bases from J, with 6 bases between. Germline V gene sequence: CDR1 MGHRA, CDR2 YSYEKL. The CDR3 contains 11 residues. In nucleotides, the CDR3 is TGCGCCAGCAGCTCCCATGATACGCAGTATTTT. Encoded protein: CASSSHDTQYF.

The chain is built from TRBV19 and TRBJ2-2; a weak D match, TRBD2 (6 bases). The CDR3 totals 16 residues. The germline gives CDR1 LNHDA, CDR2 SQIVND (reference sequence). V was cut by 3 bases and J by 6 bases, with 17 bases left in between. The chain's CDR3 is CASSMGRSTGAGELFF. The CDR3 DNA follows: TGTGCCAGTAGTATGGGGCGGAGCACGGGGGCCGGGGAGCTGTTTTTT.

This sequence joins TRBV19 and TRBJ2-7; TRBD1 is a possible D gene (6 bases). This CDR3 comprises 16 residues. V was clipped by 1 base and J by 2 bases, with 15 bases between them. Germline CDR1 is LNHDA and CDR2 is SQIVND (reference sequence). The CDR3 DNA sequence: TGTGCCAGTAGTATAGTCCACCGGGACATTACCTACGAGCAGTACTTC. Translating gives CASSIVHRDITYEQYF.

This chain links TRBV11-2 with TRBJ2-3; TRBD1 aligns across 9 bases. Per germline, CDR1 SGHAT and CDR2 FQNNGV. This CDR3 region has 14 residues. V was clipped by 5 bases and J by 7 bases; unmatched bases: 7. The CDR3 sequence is CASSLGTGMYTQYF. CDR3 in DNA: TGTGCCAGCAGCCTCGGGACAGGGATGTATACGCAGTATTTT.

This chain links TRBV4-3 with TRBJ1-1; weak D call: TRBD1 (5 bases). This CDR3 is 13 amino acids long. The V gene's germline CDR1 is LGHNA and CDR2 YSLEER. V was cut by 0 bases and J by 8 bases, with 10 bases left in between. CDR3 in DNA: TGCGCCAGCAGCCAAGATCTAAACAGGGAAGCTTTCTTT. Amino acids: CASSQDLNREAFF.

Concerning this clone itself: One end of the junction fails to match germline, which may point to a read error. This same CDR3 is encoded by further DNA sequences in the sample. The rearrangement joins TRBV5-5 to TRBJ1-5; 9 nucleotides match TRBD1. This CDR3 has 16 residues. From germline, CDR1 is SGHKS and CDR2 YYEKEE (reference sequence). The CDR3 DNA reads TGTGCCAGCAGCTCAGTCACCGGGACAGGGTATCAACCCCAGCATTTT. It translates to CASSSVTGTGYQPQHF.

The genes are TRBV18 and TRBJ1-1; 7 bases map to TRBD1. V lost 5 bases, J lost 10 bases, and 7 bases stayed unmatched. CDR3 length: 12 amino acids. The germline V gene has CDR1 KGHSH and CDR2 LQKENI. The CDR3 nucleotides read TGTGCCAGCTCAACAGGGGACGAAGGAGCTTTCTTT. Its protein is CASSTGDEGAFF.

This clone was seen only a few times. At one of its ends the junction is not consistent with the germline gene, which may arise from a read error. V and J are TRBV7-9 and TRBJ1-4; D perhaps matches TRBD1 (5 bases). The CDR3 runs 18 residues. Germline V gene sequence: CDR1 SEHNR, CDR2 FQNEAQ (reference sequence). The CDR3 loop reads CSSSLGFWGPQNNEKLFF. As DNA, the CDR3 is TGTTCCAGCAGCTTAGGTTTCTGGGGCCCTCAGAATAATGAAAAACTGTTTTTT.

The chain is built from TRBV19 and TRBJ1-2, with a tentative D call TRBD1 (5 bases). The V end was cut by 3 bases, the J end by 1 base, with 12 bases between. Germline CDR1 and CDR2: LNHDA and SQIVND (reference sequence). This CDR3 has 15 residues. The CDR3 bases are TGTGCCAGTAGTATGTTCGGACACAGTAACTATGGCTACACCTTC. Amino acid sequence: CASSMFGHSNYGYTF.

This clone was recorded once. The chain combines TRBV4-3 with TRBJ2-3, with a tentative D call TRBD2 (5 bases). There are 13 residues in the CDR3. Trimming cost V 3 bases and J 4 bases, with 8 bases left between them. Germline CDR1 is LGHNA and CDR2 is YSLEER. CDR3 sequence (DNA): TGCGCCAGCAGCCACCAGCGGCCAGATACGCAGTATTTT. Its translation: CASSHQRPDTQYF.

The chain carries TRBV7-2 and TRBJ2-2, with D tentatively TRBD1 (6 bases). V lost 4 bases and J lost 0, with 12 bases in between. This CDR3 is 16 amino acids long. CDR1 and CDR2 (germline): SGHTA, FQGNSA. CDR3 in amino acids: CASSSKRGTNTGELFF. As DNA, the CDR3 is TGTGCCAGCAGCTCTAAAAGGGGGACGAACACCGGGGAGCTGTTTTTT.

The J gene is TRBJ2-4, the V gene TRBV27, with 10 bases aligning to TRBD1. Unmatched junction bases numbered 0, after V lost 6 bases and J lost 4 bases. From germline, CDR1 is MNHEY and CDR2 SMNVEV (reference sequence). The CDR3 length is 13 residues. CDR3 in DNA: TGTGCCAGCAGGGACAGGGGGAAAAACATTCAGTACTTC. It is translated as CASRDRGKNIQYF.

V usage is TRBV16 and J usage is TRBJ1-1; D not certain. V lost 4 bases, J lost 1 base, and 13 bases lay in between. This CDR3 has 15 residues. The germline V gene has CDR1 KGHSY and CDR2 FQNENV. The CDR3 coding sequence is TGTGCCAGCAGCCCCCACCCCGGGTCGAACACTGAAGCTTTCTTT. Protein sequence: CASSPHPGSNTEAFF.

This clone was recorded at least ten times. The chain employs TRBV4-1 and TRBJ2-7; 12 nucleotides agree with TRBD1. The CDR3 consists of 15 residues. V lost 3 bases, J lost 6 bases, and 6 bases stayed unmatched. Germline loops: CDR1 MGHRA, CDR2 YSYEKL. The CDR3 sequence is CASSHPGQGAGEQYF. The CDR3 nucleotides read TGCGCCAGCAGCCACCCGGGACAGGGGGCTGGCGAGCAGTACTTC.

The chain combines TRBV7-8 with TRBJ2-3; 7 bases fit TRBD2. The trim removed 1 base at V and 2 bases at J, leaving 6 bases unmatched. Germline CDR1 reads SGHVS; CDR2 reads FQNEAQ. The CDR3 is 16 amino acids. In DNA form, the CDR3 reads TGTGCCAGCAGCTTAGGAGCGGGGTCCCTCACAGATACGCAGTATTTT. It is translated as CASSLGAGSLTDTQYF.

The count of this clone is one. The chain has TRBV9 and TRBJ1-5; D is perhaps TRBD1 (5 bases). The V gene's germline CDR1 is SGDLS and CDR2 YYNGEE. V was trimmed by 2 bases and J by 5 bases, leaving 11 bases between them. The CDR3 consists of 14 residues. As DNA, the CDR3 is TGTGCCAGCAGCGTCGCCGGGGACTATCAGCCCCAGCATTTT. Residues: CASSVAGDYQPQHF.

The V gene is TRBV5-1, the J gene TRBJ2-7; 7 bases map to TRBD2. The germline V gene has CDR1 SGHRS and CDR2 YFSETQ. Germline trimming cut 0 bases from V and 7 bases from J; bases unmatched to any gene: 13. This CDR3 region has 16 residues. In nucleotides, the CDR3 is TGCGCCAGCAGCTTGGGAGCGGGACTATTCACGTGGGAGCAGTACTTC. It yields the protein CASSLGAGLFTWEQYF.

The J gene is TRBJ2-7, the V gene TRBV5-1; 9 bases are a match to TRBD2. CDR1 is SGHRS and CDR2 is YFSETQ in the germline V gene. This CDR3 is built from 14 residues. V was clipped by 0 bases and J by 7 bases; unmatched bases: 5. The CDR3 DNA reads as TGCGCCAGCAGCTTGGGTGGGACTAGCCGAGAGCAGTACTTC. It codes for CASSLGGTSREQYF.

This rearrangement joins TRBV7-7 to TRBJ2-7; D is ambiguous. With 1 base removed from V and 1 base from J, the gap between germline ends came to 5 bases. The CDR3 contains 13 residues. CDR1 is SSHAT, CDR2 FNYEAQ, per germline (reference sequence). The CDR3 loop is CASSLGRSYEQYF. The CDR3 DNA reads TGTGCCAGCAGCTTAGGGAGATCCTACGAGCAGTACTTC. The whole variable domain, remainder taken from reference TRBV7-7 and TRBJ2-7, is GAGVSQSPRYKVTKRGQDVTLRCDPISSHATLYWYQQALGQGPEFLTYFNYEAQPDKSGLPSDRFSAERPEGSISTLTIQRTEQRDSAMYRCASSLGRSYEQYFGPGTRLTVT.

The CDR3 sequence: CASSITGTGSYEQYF. The CDR3 DNA reads as TGTGCCAGCAGTATAACCGGGACAGGCTCCTACGAGCAGTACTTC. The chain recombines TRBV28 with TRBJ2-7, with 8 bases identical to TRBD1. The ends lost 5 bases at V and 0 bases at J; junction bases unmatched: 6. The CDR3 spans 15 residues. Per the germline V gene, CDR1 is MDHEN and CDR2 is SYDVKM. Filled out from reference TRBV28 and TRBJ2-7, the complete variable domain reads DVKVTQSSRYLVKRTGEKVFLECVQDMDHENMFWYRQDPGLGLRLIYFSYDVKMKEKGDIPEGYSVSREKKERFSLILESASTNQTSMYLCASSITGTGSYEQYFGPGTRLTVT.

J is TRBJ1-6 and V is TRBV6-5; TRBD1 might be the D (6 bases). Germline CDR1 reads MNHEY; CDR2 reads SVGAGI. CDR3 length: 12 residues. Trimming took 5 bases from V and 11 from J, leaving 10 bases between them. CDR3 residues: CASSAGVAPLHF. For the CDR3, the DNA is TGTGCCAGCAGTGCAGGGGTTGCACCCCTCCACTTT.

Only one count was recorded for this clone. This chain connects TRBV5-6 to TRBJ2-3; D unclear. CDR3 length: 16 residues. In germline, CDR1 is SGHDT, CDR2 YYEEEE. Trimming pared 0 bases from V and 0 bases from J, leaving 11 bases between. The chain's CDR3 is CASSLAGSLSTDTQYF. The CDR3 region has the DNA TGTGCCAGCAGCTTGGCCGGTAGCCTTAGCACAGATACGCAGTATTTT. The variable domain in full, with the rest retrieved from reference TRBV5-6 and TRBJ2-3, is DAGVTQSPTHLIKTRGQQVTLRCSPKSGHDTVSWYQQALGQGPQFIFQYYEEEERQRGNFPDRFSGHQFPNYSSELNVNALLLGDSALYLCASSLAGSLSTDTQYFGPGTRLTVL.